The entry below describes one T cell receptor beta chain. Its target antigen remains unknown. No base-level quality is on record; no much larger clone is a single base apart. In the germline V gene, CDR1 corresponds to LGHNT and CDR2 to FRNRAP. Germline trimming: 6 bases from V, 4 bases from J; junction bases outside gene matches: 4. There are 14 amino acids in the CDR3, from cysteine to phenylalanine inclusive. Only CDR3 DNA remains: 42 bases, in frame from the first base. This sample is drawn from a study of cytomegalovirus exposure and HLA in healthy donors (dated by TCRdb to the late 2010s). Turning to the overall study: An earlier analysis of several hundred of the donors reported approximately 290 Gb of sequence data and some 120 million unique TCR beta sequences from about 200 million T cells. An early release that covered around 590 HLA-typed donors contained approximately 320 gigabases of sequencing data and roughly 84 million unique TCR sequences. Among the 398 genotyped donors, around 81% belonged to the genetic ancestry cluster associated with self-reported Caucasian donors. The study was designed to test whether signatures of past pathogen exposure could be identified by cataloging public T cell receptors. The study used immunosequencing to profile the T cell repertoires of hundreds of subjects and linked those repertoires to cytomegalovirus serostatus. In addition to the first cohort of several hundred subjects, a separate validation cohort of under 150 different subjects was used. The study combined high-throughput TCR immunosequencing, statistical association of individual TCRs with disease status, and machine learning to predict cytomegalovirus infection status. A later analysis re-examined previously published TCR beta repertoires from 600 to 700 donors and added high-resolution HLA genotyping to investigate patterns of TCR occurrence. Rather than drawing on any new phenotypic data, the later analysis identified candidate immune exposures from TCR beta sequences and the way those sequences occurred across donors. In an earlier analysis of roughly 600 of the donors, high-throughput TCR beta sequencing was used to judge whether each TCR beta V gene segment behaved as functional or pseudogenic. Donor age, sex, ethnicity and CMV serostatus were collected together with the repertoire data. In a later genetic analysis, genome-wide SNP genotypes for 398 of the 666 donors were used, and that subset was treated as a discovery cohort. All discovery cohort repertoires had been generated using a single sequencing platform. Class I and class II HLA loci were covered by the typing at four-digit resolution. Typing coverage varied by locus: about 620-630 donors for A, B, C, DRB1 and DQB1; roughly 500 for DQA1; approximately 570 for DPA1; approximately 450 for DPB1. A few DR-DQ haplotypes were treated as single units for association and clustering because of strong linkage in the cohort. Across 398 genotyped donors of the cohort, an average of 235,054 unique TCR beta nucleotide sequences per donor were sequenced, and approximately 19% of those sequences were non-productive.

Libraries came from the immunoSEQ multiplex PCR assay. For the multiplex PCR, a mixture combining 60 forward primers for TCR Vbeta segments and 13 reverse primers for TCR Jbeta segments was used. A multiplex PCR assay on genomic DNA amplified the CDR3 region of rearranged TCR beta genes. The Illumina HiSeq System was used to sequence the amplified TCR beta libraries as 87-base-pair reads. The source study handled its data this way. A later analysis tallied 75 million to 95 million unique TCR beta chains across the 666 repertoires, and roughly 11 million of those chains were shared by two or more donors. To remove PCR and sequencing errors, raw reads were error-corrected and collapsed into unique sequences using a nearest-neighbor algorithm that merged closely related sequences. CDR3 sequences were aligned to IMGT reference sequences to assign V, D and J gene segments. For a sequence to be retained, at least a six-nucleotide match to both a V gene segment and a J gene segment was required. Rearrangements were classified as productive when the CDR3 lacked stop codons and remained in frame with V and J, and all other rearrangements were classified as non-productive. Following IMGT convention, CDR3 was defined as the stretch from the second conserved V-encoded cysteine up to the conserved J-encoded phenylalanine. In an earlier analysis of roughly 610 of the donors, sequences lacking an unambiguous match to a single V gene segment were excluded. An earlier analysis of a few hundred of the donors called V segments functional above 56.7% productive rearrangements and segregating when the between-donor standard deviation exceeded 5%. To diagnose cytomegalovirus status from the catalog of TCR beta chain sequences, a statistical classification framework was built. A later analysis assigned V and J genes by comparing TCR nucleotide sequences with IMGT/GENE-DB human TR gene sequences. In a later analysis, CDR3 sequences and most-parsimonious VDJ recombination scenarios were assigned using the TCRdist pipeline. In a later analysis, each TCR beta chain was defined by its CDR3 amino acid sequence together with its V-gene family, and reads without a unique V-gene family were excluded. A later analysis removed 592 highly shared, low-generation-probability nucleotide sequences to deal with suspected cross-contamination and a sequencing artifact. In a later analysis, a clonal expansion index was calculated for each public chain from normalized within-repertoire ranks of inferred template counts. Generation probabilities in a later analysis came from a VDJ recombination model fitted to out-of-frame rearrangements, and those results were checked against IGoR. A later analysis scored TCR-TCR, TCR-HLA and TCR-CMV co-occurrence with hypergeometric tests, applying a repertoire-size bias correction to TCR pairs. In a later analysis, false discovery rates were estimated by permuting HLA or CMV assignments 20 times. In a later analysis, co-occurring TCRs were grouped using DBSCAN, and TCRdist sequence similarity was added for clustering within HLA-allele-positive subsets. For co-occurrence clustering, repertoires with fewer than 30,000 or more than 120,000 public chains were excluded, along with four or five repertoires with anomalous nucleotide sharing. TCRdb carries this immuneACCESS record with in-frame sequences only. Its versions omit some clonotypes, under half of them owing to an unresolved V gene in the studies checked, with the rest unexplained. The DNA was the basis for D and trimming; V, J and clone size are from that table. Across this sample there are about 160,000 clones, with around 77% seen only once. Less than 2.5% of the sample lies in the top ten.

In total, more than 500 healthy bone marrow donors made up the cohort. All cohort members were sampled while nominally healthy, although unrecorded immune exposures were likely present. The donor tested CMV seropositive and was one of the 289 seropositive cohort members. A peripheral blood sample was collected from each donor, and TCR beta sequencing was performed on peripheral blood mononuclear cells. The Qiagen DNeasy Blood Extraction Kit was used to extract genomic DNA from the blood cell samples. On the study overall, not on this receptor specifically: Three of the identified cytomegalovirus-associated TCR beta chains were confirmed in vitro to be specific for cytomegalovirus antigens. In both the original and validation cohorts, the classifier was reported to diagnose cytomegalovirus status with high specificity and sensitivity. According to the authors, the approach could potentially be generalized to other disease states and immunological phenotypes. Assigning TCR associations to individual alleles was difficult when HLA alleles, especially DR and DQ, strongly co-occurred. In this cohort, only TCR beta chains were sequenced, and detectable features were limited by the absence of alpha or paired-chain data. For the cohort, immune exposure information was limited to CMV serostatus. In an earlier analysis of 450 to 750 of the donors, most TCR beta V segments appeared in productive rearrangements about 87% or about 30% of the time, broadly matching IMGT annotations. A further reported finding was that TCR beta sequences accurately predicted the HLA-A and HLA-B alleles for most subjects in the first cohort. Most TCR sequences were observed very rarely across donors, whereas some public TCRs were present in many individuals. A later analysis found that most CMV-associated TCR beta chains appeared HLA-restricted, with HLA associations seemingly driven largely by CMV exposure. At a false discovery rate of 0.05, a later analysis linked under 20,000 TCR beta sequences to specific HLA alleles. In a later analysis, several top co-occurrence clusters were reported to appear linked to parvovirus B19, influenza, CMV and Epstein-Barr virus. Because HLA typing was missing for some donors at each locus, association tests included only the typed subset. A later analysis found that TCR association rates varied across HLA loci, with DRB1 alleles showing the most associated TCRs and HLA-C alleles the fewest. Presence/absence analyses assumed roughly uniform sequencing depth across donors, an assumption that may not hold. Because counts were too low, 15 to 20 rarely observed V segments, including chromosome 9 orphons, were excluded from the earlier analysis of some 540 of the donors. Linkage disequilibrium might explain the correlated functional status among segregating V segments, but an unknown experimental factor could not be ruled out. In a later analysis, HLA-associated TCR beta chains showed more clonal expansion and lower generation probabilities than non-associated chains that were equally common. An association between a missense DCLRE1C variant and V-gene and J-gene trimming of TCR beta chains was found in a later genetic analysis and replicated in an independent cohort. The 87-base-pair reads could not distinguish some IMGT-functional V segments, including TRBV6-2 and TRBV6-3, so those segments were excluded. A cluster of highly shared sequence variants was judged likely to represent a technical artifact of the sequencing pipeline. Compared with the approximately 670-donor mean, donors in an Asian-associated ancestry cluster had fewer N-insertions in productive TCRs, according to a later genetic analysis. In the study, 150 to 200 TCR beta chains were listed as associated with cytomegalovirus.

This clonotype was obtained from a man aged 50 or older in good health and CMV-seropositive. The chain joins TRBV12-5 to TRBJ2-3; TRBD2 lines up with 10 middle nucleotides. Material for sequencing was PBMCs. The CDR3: CASGFTSGADTQYF. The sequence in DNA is TGTGCTAGTGGATTCACTAGCGGGGCAGATACGCAGTATTTT.